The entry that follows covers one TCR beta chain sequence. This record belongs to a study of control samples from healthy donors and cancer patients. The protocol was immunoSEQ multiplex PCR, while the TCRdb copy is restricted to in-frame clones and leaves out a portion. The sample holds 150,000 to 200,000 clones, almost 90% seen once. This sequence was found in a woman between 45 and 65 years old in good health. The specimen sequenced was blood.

CDR3 nucleotide sequence: TGTGCCAGCACGATGGGTGGGGGGGTAAAGACCCAGTACTTC. This translates into CASTMGGGVKTQYF. The chain carries TRBV6-5 and TRBJ2-5; TRBD2 agrees at 7 bases. The CDR3 runs 14 residues. Germline V lookup: CDR1 MNHEY, CDR2 SVGAGI. V trimming: 7 bases; J trimming: 6 bases; junction bases outside the gene matches: 11.